The clone carrying this TCR beta chain was seen at least ten times. The target antigen is unknown. Time point meaning: persistent/refractory GD, antithyroid drugs over 5 years with positive TRAb. TCR sequences were obtained from RNA taken from PBMCs. Combining iRepertoire HTBI primers with Arm-PCR of CDR3 regions, the authors built TCR beta libraries. Original data processing: 62 TRBV and 11 to 15 TRBJ segments were identified across samples. A single record per CDR3 protein comes from TCRdb applying MiXCR to the multiplex PCR reads. In this record, the V and J calls reflect TCRdb's handling and not the investigators' own analysis. The sample has roughly 360,000 distinct CDR3 sequences; roughly 24% are singletons. V gave up 4 bases and J gave up 2 bases, with 15 bases separating them. Germline values: CDR1 MDHEN, CDR2 SYDVKM. This CDR3 has 16 amino acids. This specimen comes from a study of regulatory T cells in long-lasting Graves disease. As for the study in general: Patients met the persistent Graves' disease definition after over 5 years of antithyroid drugs with positive TSH receptor antibodies.

Study-wide points: Patients with persistent disease shared around 2,700 public clonotypes, outpacing the 966 shared by new patients. With persistent disease, TRBV28, TRBJ1-2 and TRBJ2-5 were the favored segments.

The chain recombines TRBV28 with TRBJ1-5; D gene uncertain. This specimen consisted of peripheral blood mononuclear cells (PBMCs), obtained when the disease was refractory, from a patient treated with antithyroid drugs. This TCR derives from a woman aged 40 to 50 with Graves disease. CDR3 bases: TGTGCCAGCAGTTCCCACAGCCTTGGGGGCAATCAGCCCCAGCATTTT. The encoded protein is CASSSHSLGGNQPQHF.